What follows are 24 T cell receptor beta chains derived from one specimen sequenced in a study of blood T cells in healthy people across ages. A second PCR of about 7 to 12 cycles used a sample-barcoded 5' primer and a J-beta primer mix. TCRdb ran MiXCR on the 5' RACE reads and lists one entry per CDR3 protein. The sample has 1.5 million to 2 million distinct CDR3 sequences; roughly 27% are singletons. Material: blood. All receptors derive from a woman aged 30 to 39 in good health.

J is TRBJ2-5 and V is TRBV30; D remains ambiguous. The CDR3 covers 11 residues. Between the trimmed V and J ends, which lost 5 bases and 5 bases, there was a span of 9 bases. Germline CDR1 reads GTSNPN; CDR2 reads SVGIG (reference sequence). The CDR3 DNA follows: TGTGCCTGGTTATCGTCTGAGACCCAGTACTTC. Its protein product is CAWLSSETQYF.

V is TRBV13 and J is TRBJ1-1; no firm D call. Germline V gives CDR1 PRHDT, CDR2 FYEKMQ (reference sequence). There are 15 residues in the CDR3. The ends were cut back, 5 bases at V and 4 bases at J, with 17 bases in the middle. The CDR3 is CASSEEAPRGTEAFF. As DNA, the CDR3 is TGTGCCAGCAGCGAGGAGGCACCCCGAGGCACTGAAGCTTTCTTT.

Written as DNA, the CDR3 is TGTGCCAGTAGAGTCAGGGGGGCGGACTATGGCTACACCTTC. Translation: CASRVRGADYGYTF. The chain is built from TRBV12-3 or TRBV12-4 and TRBJ1-2; TRBD1 matches at 7 bases. V lost 9 bases, J lost 3 bases, and 10 bases stayed unmatched. The CDR3 spans 14 residues.

This clonotype occurred a few times. V gene TRBV7-2 combines with J gene TRBJ2-5, with D possibly being TRBD1 (6 bases). The germline gives CDR1 SGHTA, CDR2 FQGNSA. The germline V and J ends were trimmed by 7 bases and 5 bases, with 11 bases remaining between them. CDR3 size: 12 residues. DNA of the CDR3: TGTGCCAGCAATCAGGGGCCCGAGACCCAGTACTTC. Its protein is CASNQGPETQYF.

This clonotype was seen more than once but under ten times. The genes are TRBV9 and TRBJ2-3, with a weak D call TRBD1 (5 bases). With 0 bases removed from V and 9 bases from J, the gap between germline ends came to 20 bases. Germline values: CDR1 SGDLS, CDR2 YYNGEE. The CDR3 sequence is 16 residues long. DNA for the CDR3: TGTGCCAGCAGCGTAGTAGAATCCGGACACATCGAAACGCAGTATTTT. Amino acids: CASSVVESGHIETQYF.

As regards this clonotype: This sequence may be a read error, since a much larger clone differs from it by one base. The chain has TRBV27 and TRBJ2-1; 8 bases fit TRBD1. Germline values: CDR1 MNHEY, CDR2 SMNVEV (reference sequence). This CDR3 is 14 amino acids long. J gave up 0 bases and V 11 bases, and 6 bases lay outside the gene matches. The CDR3 protein is CACRDRSSYNEQFF. CDR3 DNA sequence: TGTGCCTGCCGGGACAGGAGCTCCTACAATGAGCAGTTCTTC.

This clonotype has ten or more counts. The rearrangement links TRBV7-3 to TRBJ2-5; 8 positions match TRBD2. Unmatched junction bases numbered 10, after V lost 5 bases and J lost 5 bases. Germline CDR1 and CDR2: SGHTA and FQGTGA. This CDR3 comprises 15 residues. The CDR3 reads CASSKDGGESETQYF. The CDR3 nucleotides read TGTGCCAGCAGCAAGGACGGGGGGGAATCGGAGACCCAGTACTTC.

The rearrangement links TRBV27 to TRBJ1-2; TRBD1 aligns across 7 bases. Germline lookup yields CDR1 MNHEY and CDR2 SMNVEV (reference sequence). Trimming removed 6 bases from V and 3 bases from J; junction bases left unmatched: 7. CDR3 length: 14 amino acids. CDR3 region: CASRTNTGDYGYTF. The CDR3 region has the DNA TGTGCCAGCAGAACGAATACAGGGGACTATGGCTACACCTTC.

The chain couples TRBV7-8 to TRBJ2-1; 9 bases fit TRBD1. Losses at the gene ends were 6 bases for V and 4 bases for J; bases not matched to a gene: 7. The CDR3 extends over 15 amino acids. Per germline, CDR1 SGHVS and CDR2 FQNEAQ. CDR3 region: CASRVGTGHYNEQFF. The DNA of the CDR3 is TGTGCCAGCAGAGTCGGGACAGGGCATTACAATGAGCAGTTCTTC.

The rearrangement uses TRBV11-3 and TRBJ2-6, with 8 positions matching TRBD1. The ends lost 5 bases at V and 0 bases at J; junction bases unmatched: 6. The CDR3 extends over 17 amino acids. CDR1 is SGHNT, CDR2 YENEEA, per germline. CDR3 amino acids: CASSEGQESSGANVLTF. CDR3 nucleotides: TGTGCCAGCAGCGAGGGACAGGAGAGCTCTGGGGCCAACGTCCTGACTTTC.

This chain uses TRBV12-3 or TRBV12-4 with TRBJ2-2; a weak D match, TRBD1 (5 bases). CDR3 length equals 13 residues. Between the trimmed V and J ends, which lost 8 bases and 1 base, there was a span of 8 bases. Here the CDR3 DNA reads TGTGCCAGCGGACACCAGAACACCGGGGAGCTGTTTTTT. Its protein is CASGHQNTGELFF.

This chain links TRBV7-3 with TRBJ2-1; D not certain. V was cut by 2 bases and J by 0 bases, with 14 bases left in between. The CDR3 totals 17 residues. CDR1 SGHTA and CDR2 FQGTGA come from the germline V gene. The CDR3 region is CASSLGVVGSSYNEQFF. In DNA, the CDR3 is TGTGCCAGCAGCTTAGGGGTAGTGGGCAGCTCCTACAATGAGCAGTTCTTC.

This clonotype was seen more than once but under ten times. This chain links TRBV7-2 with TRBJ2-5, with D perhaps assigned TRBD1 or TRBD2 (5 bases each). The V gene's germline CDR1 is SGHTA and CDR2 FQGNSA. The V gene lost 5 bases and the J gene lost 1 base, with 14 bases spanning the gap. The CDR3 length is 15 residues. In nucleotides, the CDR3 is TGTGCCAGCAGCCGATCACGGGGCCCCCAAGAGACCCAGTACTTC. It is translated as CASSRSRGPQETQYF.

This chain connects TRBV18 to TRBJ2-7; no clear D. The V and J ends lost 2 bases and 4 bases respectively, with 12 bases between them. Germline lookup yields CDR1 KGHSH and CDR2 LQKENI. The CDR3 is made up of 14 amino acids. Here the CDR3 DNA reads TGTGCCAGCTCACCAGGGCAAACCGGGTACGAGCAGTACTTC. Translated: CASSPGQTGYEQYF.

In regard to this clonotype: A much more abundant neighbour one base away suggests this may be a read error. The chain carries TRBV5-1 and TRBJ2-7, with D perhaps TRBD2 (6 bases). V was cut by 6 bases and J by 1 base, with 11 bases left in between. Germline loops: CDR1 SGHRS, CDR2 YFSETQ. The CDR3 totals 13 residues. CDR3 nucleotides: TGCGCCAGCAAGGAGGGGATGTCCTACGAGCAGTACTTC. It yields the protein CASKEGMSYEQYF.

The chain is built from TRBV10-3 and TRBJ2-3, with TRBD1 matching 8 bases. Germline V CDR1 and CDR2: ENHRY, SYGVKD. CDR3 length equals 14 residues. CDR3 coding DNA: TGTGTCACCTCTGGACAGGGTGAAGGAGATACGCAGTATTTT. It specifies CVTSGQGEGDTQYF.

This chain links TRBV5-1 with TRBJ2-7; tentative D call: TRBD2 (5 bases). V lost 6 bases to trimming and J lost 0 bases, with 7 bases between them. The length of the CDR3 is 12 residues. CDR1 SGHRS and CDR2 YFSETQ come from the germline V gene. The CDR3 sequence: CASKGASYEQYF. The DNA for the CDR3 is TGCGCCAGCAAGGGAGCCTCCTACGAGCAGTACTTC.

In its sample, this clonotype was seen many times. In nucleotides, the CDR3 is TGCGCCAGCAGCCAAGGTAGGACAGTCTCCTACGAGCAGTACTTC. Its translation: CASSQGRTVSYEQYF. V gene TRBV4-3 combines with J gene TRBJ2-7; a weak D match, TRBD1 (6 bases). With 1 base removed from V and 0 bases from J, the gap between germline ends came to 10 bases. CDR1 is LGHNA, CDR2 YSLEER, per germline. This CDR3 contains 15 residues.

The rearrangement uses TRBV5-1 and TRBJ2-5; D is possibly TRBD2 (5 bases). From germline, CDR1 is SGHRS and CDR2 YFSETQ. The CDR3 sequence is 15 residues long. V lost 0 bases and J lost 4, with 13 bases in between. The CDR3 sequence: CASSLEEGIPETQYF. As DNA, the CDR3 is TGCGCCAGCAGCTTGGAAGAGGGCATACCAGAGACCCAGTACTTC.

For this clonotype: A read error may explain this, as a much larger clone is one base away. The chain has TRBV13 and TRBJ2-7; no definite D call. The V gene lost 5 bases and the J gene lost 6 bases, with 11 bases spanning the gap. This CDR3 comprises 12 residues. Germline V gene sequence: CDR1 PRHDT, CDR2 FYEKMQ (reference sequence). The CDR3 loop reads CASSLLITEQYF. CDR3 DNA: TGTGCCAGCAGCCTCCTTATAACCGAGCAGTACTTC. The full variable domain, with the rest looked up from reference TRBV13 and TRBJ2-7, is AAGVIQSPRHLIKEKRETATLKCYPIPRHDTVYWYQQGPGQDPQFLISFYEKMQSDKGSIPDRFSAQQFSDYHSELNMSSLELGDSALYFCASSLLITEQYFGPGTRLTVT.

This clonotype was picked up one time. This chain connects TRBV3-1 to TRBJ1-3, with 8 positions matching TRBD1. CDR1 and CDR2 (germline): LGHDT, YNNKEL (reference sequence). J was trimmed by 4 bases and V by 8 bases; bases with no gene match: 10. This CDR3 has 15 amino acids. The CDR3 DNA reads as TGTGCCAGCGGCCCGGACAGGGCGTCGGGAAACACCATATATTTT. Protein sequence: CASGPDRASGNTIYF.

This clonotype was observed many times. The chain couples TRBV10-3 to TRBJ1-4, with a possible D match to TRBD1 (6 bases). This CDR3 contains 12 residues. Per the germline V gene, CDR1 is ENHRY and CDR2 is SYGVKD. Trimming shortened V by 5 bases and J by 6 bases, and 7 bases separated the two germline ends. CDR3 amino acids: CAISHRDEKLFF. Written as DNA, the CDR3 is TGTGCCATCAGTCACAGGGATGAAAAACTGTTTTTT.

The chain employs TRBV6-1 and TRBJ1-1; D not resolved. This CDR3 spans 12 amino acids. The germline V gene encodes CDR1 MNHNS and CDR2 SASEGT. Trimming took off 6 bases at V and 3 bases at J, with 8 bases between the two ends. The CDR3 is CASRVGDTEAFF. In DNA form, the CDR3 reads TGTGCCAGCAGGGTTGGGGACACTGAAGCTTTCTTT.

The chain is built from TRBV29-1 and TRBJ2-6, with D hard to call. The V and J ends lost 4 bases and 2 bases respectively, with 12 bases between them. There are 15 residues in the CDR3. Germline V gene sequence: CDR1 SQVTM, CDR2 ANQGSEA. CDR3 region: CSVVHSTTGANVLTF. The DNA for the CDR3 is TGCAGCGTTGTTCACAGTACTACTGGGGCCAACGTCCTGACTTTC.